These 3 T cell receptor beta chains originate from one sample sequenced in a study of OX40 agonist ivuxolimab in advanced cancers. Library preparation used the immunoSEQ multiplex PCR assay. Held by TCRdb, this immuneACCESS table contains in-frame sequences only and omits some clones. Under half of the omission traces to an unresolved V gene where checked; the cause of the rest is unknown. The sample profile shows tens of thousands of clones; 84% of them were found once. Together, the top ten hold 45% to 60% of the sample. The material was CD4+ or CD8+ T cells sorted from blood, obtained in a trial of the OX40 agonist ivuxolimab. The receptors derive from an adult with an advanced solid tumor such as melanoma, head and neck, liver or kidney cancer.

The CDR3 region has the DNA TGTGCCAGCAGCGTAGGGACAGCAACCTACGAGCAGTACTTC. Translating gives CASSVGTATYEQYF. The chain has TRBV9 and TRBJ2-7; maybe TRBD1 (6 bases). The CDR3 length is 14 residues. Germline CDR1 SGDLS, CDR2 YYNGEE. Between the trimmed V and J ends, which lost 0 bases and 2 bases, there was a span of 9 bases.

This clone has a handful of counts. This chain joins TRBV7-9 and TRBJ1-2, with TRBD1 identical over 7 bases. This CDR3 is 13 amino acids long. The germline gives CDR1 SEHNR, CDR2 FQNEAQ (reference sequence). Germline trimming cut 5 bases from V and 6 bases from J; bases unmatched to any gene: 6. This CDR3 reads CASSTGQRDGYTF. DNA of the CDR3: TGTGCCAGCAGCACGGGACAGAGAGATGGCTACACCTTC.

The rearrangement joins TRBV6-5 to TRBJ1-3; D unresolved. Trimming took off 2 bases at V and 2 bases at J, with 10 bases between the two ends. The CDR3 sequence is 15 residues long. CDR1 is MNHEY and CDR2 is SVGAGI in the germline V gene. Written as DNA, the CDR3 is TGTGCCAGCAGTTACCTTTCCGCGGCTGGAAACACCATATATTTT. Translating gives CASSYLSAAGNTIYF.